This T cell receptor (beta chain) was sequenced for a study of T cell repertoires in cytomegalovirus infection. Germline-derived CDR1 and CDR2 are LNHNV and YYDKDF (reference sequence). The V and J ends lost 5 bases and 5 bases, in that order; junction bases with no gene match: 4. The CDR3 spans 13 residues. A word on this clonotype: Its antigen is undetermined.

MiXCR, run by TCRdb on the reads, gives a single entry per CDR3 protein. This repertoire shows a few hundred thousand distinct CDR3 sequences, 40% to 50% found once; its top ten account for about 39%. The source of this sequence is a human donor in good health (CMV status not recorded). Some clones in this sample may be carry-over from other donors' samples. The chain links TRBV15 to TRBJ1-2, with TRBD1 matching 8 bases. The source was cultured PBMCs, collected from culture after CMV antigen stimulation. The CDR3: CATSQDRVYGYTF. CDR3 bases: TGTGCCACCAGCCAGGACAGGGTGTATGGCTACACCTTC.